The 9 T cell receptor beta chains below all came from one sample that was sequenced in a study of OX40 agonist ivuxolimab in advanced cancers. Repertoires were generated with immunoSEQ multiplex PCR, while TCRdb's copy carries only in-frame clones and drops some. The table records 100,000 to 150,000 clones, over 85% of them present only once. The sequencing here drew on CD4+ or CD8+ T cells sorted from blood, taken in a trial of the OX40 agonist ivuxolimab. These receptors were taken from an adult with an advanced solid tumor such as melanoma, head and neck, liver or kidney cancer.

This clone was observed once. The chain uses TRBV6-6 and TRBJ2-3, with D unresolved. The CDR3 has 12 residues. Trimming pared 6 bases from V and 5 bases from J, leaving 9 bases between. The germline V gene has CDR1 MNHNY and CDR2 SVGAGI (reference sequence). The CDR3 here is CASSSVGDTQYF. DNA for the CDR3: TGTGCCAGCAGCTCGGTGGGAGATACGCAGTATTTT.

The J gene is TRBJ1-2, the V gene TRBV27; no clear D gene. From germline, CDR1 is MNHEY and CDR2 SMNVEV (reference sequence). The germline V and J ends were trimmed by 2 bases and 4 bases, with 20 bases remaining between them. The CDR3 has 17 residues. The CDR3 sequence is CASSLVSRPGARYGYTF. The CDR3 bases are TGTGCCAGCAGTTTAGTTTCCCGTCCCGGAGCCCGCTATGGCTACACCTTC.

The chain has TRBV6-6 and TRBJ2-5; the match to TRBD1 covers 8 bases. Germline loops: CDR1 MNHNY, CDR2 SVGAGI (reference sequence). CDR3 length equals 15 residues. V lost 5 bases and J lost 5; bases outside the gene matches: 10. The CDR3 sequence is CASSNPDRGPETQYF. The CDR3, as DNA: TGTGCCAGCAGTAATCCCGACAGGGGTCCGGAGACCCAGTACTTC.

V gene TRBV5-5 combines with J gene TRBJ1-1; 7 nucleotides align to TRBD1. This CDR3 is built from 15 residues. V gave up 4 bases and J gave up 1 base; unmatched junction bases: 7. Germline CDR1 reads SGHKS; CDR2 reads YYEKEE (reference sequence). The CDR3: CASSPGTDRNTEAFF. DNA for the CDR3: TGTGCCAGCAGCCCAGGGACAGACAGGAACACTGAAGCTTTCTTT.

This chain connects TRBV7-8 to TRBJ2-7, with D possibly matching TRBD2 (5 bases). Germline CDR1 is SGHVS and CDR2 is FQNEAQ. Trimming took 0 bases from V and 3 from J, leaving 12 bases between them. The CDR3 consists of 15 residues. CDR3 in DNA: TGTGCCAGCAGCTTAGCGCTAGTAGAGGGCTACGAGCAGTACTTC. This codes for CASSLALVEGYEQYF.

J is TRBJ2-2 and V is TRBV27, with D uncertain. Trimming stripped 5 bases from V and 0 bases from J, with 10 bases between. The CDR3 has 15 residues. Germline V gene data show CDR1 as MNHEY and CDR2 as SMNVEV (reference sequence). The CDR3: CASSRRQANTGELFF. Here the CDR3 DNA reads TGTGCCAGCAGTCGTCGGCAAGCGAACACCGGGGAGCTGTTTTTT.

The chain recombines TRBV7-2 with TRBJ2-7; D is possibly TRBD2 (6 bases). The CDR3 runs 19 residues. Trimming removed 3 bases at V and 2 bases at J, with 26 bases between. Per germline, CDR1 SGHTA and CDR2 FQGNSA. The CDR3 region is CASSFSGGPGYERAYEQYF. In DNA, the CDR3 is TGTGCCAGCAGCTTTTCTGGGGGACCTGGGTACGAGCGGGCCTACGAGCAGTACTTC.

This sequence joins TRBV7-2 and TRBJ2-2; tentative D call: TRBD1 (6 bases). V was shortened by 4 bases and J by 7 bases, with 16 bases between the two germline ends. The CDR3 is 15 residues long. Germline V gene lookup returns CDR1 SGHTA and CDR2 FQGNSA. This CDR3 is CASSSGTRAGGELFF. CDR3 nucleotides: TGTGCCAGCAGCTCAGGGACACGGGCCGGCGGGGAGCTGTTTTTT. Variable domain in full (rest from reference TRBV7-2 and TRBJ2-2): GAGVSQSPSNKVTEKGKDVELRCDPISGHTALYWYRQSLGQGLEFLIYFQGNSAPDKSGLPSDRFSAERTGGSVSTLTIQRTQQEDSAVYLCASSSGTRAGGELFFGEGSRLTVL.

This clone was detected a few times. This chain links TRBV28 with TRBJ1-2, with 9 bases lining up with TRBD1. This CDR3 has 12 residues. Germline loops: CDR1 MDHEN, CDR2 SYDVKM. V shed 10 bases, J shed 7 bases, and the junction held 7 bases outside the gene matches. In DNA form, the CDR3 reads TGTGCCATCACCACAGGGGGCCCTGGCTACACCTTC. This codes for CAITTGGPGYTF.